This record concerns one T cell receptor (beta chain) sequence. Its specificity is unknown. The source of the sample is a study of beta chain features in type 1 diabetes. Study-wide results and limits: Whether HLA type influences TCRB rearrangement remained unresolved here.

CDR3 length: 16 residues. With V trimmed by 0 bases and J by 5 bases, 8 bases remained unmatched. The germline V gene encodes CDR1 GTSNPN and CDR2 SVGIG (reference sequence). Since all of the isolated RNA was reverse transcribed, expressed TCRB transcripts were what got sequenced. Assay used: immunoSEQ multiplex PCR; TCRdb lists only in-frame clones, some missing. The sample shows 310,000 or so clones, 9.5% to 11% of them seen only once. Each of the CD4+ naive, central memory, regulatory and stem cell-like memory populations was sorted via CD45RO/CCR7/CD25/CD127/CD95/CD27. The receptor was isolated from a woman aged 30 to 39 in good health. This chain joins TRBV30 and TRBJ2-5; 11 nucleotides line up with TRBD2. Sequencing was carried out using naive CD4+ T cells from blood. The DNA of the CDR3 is TGTGCCTGGAGTGTGGGTAGCGGGAGGGCCTCGGAGACCCAGTACTTC. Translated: CAWSVGSGRASETQYF. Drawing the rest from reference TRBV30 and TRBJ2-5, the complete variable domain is SQTIHQWPATLVQPVGSPLSLECTVEGTSNPNLYWYRQAAGRGLQLLFYSVGIGQISSEVPQNLSASRPQDRQFILSSKKLLLSDSGFYLCAWSVGSGRASETQYFGPGTRLLVL.